This paragraph reports one T cell receptor beta chain. The CDR3 length is 16 residues. From germline, CDR1 is MRHNA and CDR2 SNTAGT. The V end lost 0 bases, the J end lost 3 bases, and 15 bases lay between the germline ends. This specimen belongs to a study of blood T cell repertoires in COVID-19. Across the study: The United States, Italy and Spain provided the acute and convalescent COVID-19 samples. Sample material is recorded as cDNA or gDNA derived from T cells, B-cell-depleted T cells, or PBMCs.

Original handling: Using reference gene primer amplification, nucleated cell counts were estimated. Assay used: immunoSEQ multiplex PCR; TCRdb lists only in-frame clones, some missing. Clone size and V and J calls were adopted from that table, with D and trimming inferred from the DNA. The sample shows 200,000 to 250,000 clones, 60% to 85% of them seen only once. The sequence derives from a woman aged 70-85 years with acute or convalescent COVID-19. The J gene is TRBJ2-7, the V gene TRBV6-4; maybe TRBD1 (7 bases). Sequenced material: peripheral blood. This chain's CDR3 is CASSDSRGRGVYEQYF. The CDR3 nucleotides are TGTGCCAGCAGTGACTCGCGGGGCAGGGGGGTCTACGAGCAGTACTTC.